This T cell receptor (beta chain) was found in a study of blood T cell repertoires in COVID-19. Turning to the study itself: Researchers got acute and convalescent COVID-19 samples from the United States, Italy and Spain. T cells, B-cell-depleted T cells, or PBMCs provided the cDNA or gDNA that served as material.

The J segment lost 5 bases and the V segment lost 2 bases, leaving 11 bases of the junction unmatched. Looked up from germline, CDR1 is MNHEY and CDR2 is SVGAGI. The CDR3 contains 16 residues. This clone was recorded once. Original data processing: For nucleated cells, counts were estimated from reference gene primer amplification. Sequenced by immunoSEQ multiplex PCR; TCRdb stores in-frame clones only, minus some. V and J calls and clone size follow that table, whereas D and trimming were derived from the DNA. The data hold about 190,000 clones, with more than 60% observed a single time. The TCR originated in a man over 45 who had recovered from COVID-19. The chain carries TRBV6-5 and TRBJ2-5, with 7 nucleotides matching TRBD2. Sequenced input: peripheral blood. CDR3 sequence: CASSYRGGRAWETQYF. The CDR3 region has the DNA TGTGCCAGCAGTTACAGAGGTGGGAGGGCCTGGGAGACCCAGTACTTC.